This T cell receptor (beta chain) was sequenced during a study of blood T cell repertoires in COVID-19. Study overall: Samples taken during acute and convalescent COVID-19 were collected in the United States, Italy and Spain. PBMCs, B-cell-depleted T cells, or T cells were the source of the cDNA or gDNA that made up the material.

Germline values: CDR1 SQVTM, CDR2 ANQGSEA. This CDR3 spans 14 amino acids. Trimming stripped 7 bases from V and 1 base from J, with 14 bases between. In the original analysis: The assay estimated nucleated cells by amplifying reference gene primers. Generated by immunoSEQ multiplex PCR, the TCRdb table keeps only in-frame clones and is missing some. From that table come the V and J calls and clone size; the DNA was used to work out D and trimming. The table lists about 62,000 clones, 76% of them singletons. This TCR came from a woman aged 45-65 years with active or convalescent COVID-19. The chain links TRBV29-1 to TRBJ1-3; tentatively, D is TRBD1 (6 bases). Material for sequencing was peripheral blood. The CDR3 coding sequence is TGCAGCGCTGGGGGCAGAGCATCTGGAAACACCATATATTTT. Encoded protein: CSAGGRASGNTIYF.